The 15 T cell receptor beta chains below come from one sample, sequenced in a study of post-analysis software for immune sequencing data (dated by TCRdb to between 2015 and 2016). Antigens for these TCRs are unknown. What the work shows at the level of the full study, not this receptor alone: Patients showed significantly higher frequencies than controls for roughly five TRBV segments, among them TRBV5-6, TRBV5-1 and TRBV20-1.

The library was made by PCR. TCRdb records Illumina HiSeq 2500 as the sequencer. To reduce PCR and sequencing biases, unique molecular identifiers were built into the TCR beta cDNA libraries. TCRdb passed the public sequencing reads through fastp at Q25 and MiXCR, retaining productive beta sequences. Rows are combined by CDR3 protein, so each entry shows the most common genes and DNA. The sample table holds hundreds of thousands of distinct CDR3 sequences, of which roughly 29% were seen once. Jointly, the top ten make up more than 0.45% of the sample. The specimen was blood. The receptors stem from a girl between 10 and 17 years old with multiple sclerosis.

This clonotype was seen at least ten times. J is TRBJ2-1 and V is TRBV29-1; no definite D call. The CDR3 extends over 11 amino acids. Germline V CDR1 and CDR2: SQVTM, ANQGSEA. V gave up 0 bases and J gave up 7 bases, with 4 bases separating them. DNA of the CDR3: TGCAGCGTTGAAGACCATAATGAGCAGTTCTTC. Its protein is CSVEDHNEQFF.

The genes are TRBV6-6 and TRBJ2-6; D might be TRBD2 (6 bases). CDR1 is MNHNY, CDR2 SVGAGI, per germline (reference sequence). The CDR3 has 16 residues. V lost 0 bases and J 2 bases, leaving 8 bases between the germline ends. CDR3: CASSYSWRAGANVLTF. DNA of the CDR3: TGTGCCAGCAGTTACTCATGGAGGGCTGGGGCCAACGTCCTGACTTTC.

This clonotype appeared a few times. The genes are TRBV7-2 and TRBJ2-5; 12 bases agree with TRBD2. The V and J ends lost 5 bases and 5 bases, in that order; junction bases with no gene match: 6. The CDR3 runs to 15 residues. Germline-derived CDR1 and CDR2 are SGHTA and FQGNSA. The CDR3 sequence is CASSPSLAGGETQYF. The CDR3 bases are TGTGCCAGCAGCCCCTCACTAGCGGGGGGCGAGACCCAGTACTTC.

This clonotype was observed a handful of times. The rearrangement links TRBV20-1 to TRBJ2-7, with 10 nucleotides matching TRBD2. V gave up 5 bases and J gave up 0 bases; unmatched junction bases: 13. Looked up from germline, CDR1 is DFQATT and CDR2 is SNEGSKA (reference sequence). CDR3 size: 17 residues. CDR3 residues: CSAPARLAGYSSYEQYF. CDR3 DNA sequence: TGCAGTGCTCCTGCTCGACTAGCGGGTTACAGCTCCTACGAGCAGTACTTC.

This clonotype was recorded a few times. This chain links TRBV6-5 with TRBJ1-1; D unresolved. Germline V gene data show CDR1 as MNHEY and CDR2 as SVGAGI. This CDR3 comprises 15 residues. Trimming stripped 0 bases from V and 4 bases from J, with 12 bases between. In nucleotides, the CDR3 is TGTGCCAGCAGTTACTCGCTACTGGGAGCCACTGAAGCTTTCTTT. It codes for CASSYSLLGATEAFF.

This clonotype has at least ten counts. This chain connects TRBV29-1 to TRBJ2-5, with unresolved D. CDR3 length: 14 amino acids. From germline, CDR1 is SQVTM and CDR2 ANQGSEA. V lost 3 bases and J 4 bases, leaving 15 bases between the germline ends. DNA for the CDR3: TGCAGCGTTGACACCGGACGGCCAAGAGAGACCCAGTACTTC. This sequence encodes CSVDTGRPRETQYF.

This clonotype was seen ten or more times. The chain combines TRBV4-3 with TRBJ2-3; 10 positions agree with TRBD2. Germline assignment: CDR1 LGHNA and CDR2 YSLEER. CDR3 length: 17 amino acids. V dropped 1 base and J dropped 9; count of bases not matched to a gene: 13. In nucleotides, the CDR3 is TGCGCCAGCAGCCAAGGTAGATCGCTAGCGGGAGATCTCACGCAGTATTTT. Its protein is CASSQGRSLAGDLTQYF.

With regard to this clonotype: One base away lies a much larger clone, so this may be a sequencing read error. The chain carries TRBV20-1 and TRBJ2-1; no firm D call. The J call is uncertain, as TRBJ2-7 better fits the DNA end. The CDR3 has 13 amino acids. Germline V CDR1 and CDR2: DFQATT, SNEGSKA (reference sequence). The CDR3, as DNA: TGCAGTGCCGTGGACCGCTCCTACAATGAGCAGTACTTC. Amino acid sequence: CSAVDRSYNEQYF.

This clonotype appeared a few times. V is TRBV4-1 and J is TRBJ1-4; D is unclear. Germline CDR1 is MGHRA and CDR2 is YSYEKL. The V and J ends lost 5 bases and 5 bases respectively, with 9 bases between them. The CDR3 runs 13 residues. The CDR3 here is CASSKGFNEKLFF. The CDR3 DNA sequence: TGCGCCAGCAGCAAGGGATTCAATGAAAAACTGTTTTTT.

The V call is TRBV19, the J call TRBJ2-1, with TRBD2 matching over 8 bases. The CDR3 covers 15 residues. CDR1 and CDR2 (germline): LNHDA, SQIVND (reference sequence). J lost 7 bases, V lost 6 bases, and 11 bases had no gene match. The chain's CDR3 is CASSRWLAGSNEQFF. Written as DNA, the CDR3 is TGTGCCAGTAGCCGTTGGCTAGCGGGTAGTAATGAGCAGTTCTTC.

This clonotype has more than one count but fewer than ten. The CDR3 DNA reads as TGTGCCAGCAGCCCACGGACAGGGGGCCCACCCTACGAGCAGTACTTC. It codes for CASSPRTGGPPYEQYF. The chain is built from TRBV6-5 and TRBJ2-7; TRBD1 agrees at 11 bases. Trimming at V came to 6 bases and at J to 2 bases, leaving 9 bases not matched to a gene. Looked up from germline, CDR1 is MNHEY and CDR2 is SVGAGI. This CDR3 has 16 residues.

The chain has TRBV28 and TRBJ2-2; D not certain. The germline V gene encodes CDR1 MDHEN and CDR2 SYDVKM. The CDR3 runs 14 residues. The V gene lost 6 bases and the J gene lost 3 bases, with 11 bases spanning the gap. CDR3 protein: CASRARPYTGELFF. CDR3 nucleotide sequence: TGTGCCAGCAGAGCCAGGCCCTACACCGGGGAGCTGTTTTTT. Combining the CDR3 with reference TRBV28 and TRBJ2-2 gives the whole variable domain DVKVTQSSRYLVKRTGEKVFLECVQDMDHENMFWYRQDPGLGLRLIYFSYDVKMKEKGDIPEGYSVSREKKERFSLILESASTNQTSMYLCASRARPYTGELFFGEGSRLTVL.

V gene TRBV10-3 combines with J gene TRBJ2-5; D unclear. From germline, CDR1 is ENHRY and CDR2 SYGVKD. This CDR3 comprises 13 residues. The V end lost 6 bases, the J end lost 1 base, and 9 bases lay between the germline ends. For the CDR3, the DNA is TGTGCCATCAGAGCCGGCTCCCAAGAGACCCAGTACTTC. It specifies CAIRAGSQETQYF.

V usage is TRBV29-1 and J usage is TRBJ1-2; 7 positions agree with TRBD1. The CDR3 contains 13 residues. Per the germline V gene, CDR1 is SQVTM and CDR2 is ANQGSEA. Unmatched junction bases numbered 8, after V lost 7 bases and J lost 3 bases. The CDR3 protein is CSGSGGPYYGYTF. The DNA for the CDR3 is TGCAGCGGTTCAGGGGGTCCCTACTATGGCTACACCTTC.

In its sample, this clonotype was seen a few times. A much larger clonotype is one base distant, so this may be a read error. This chain joins TRBV20-1 and TRBJ2-5; possible D gene TRBD1, 6 bases. The CDR3 extends over 15 amino acids. Germline loops: CDR1 DFQATT, CDR2 SNEGSKA (reference sequence). The CDR3 DNA follows: TGCAGTGCTAGAGTCGTACCAGGGGTTCAAGAGGCCCAGTACTTC. This gives the protein CSARVVPGVQEAQYF.